Presented here are 8 T cell receptor beta chains from one specimen sequenced in a study of post-analysis software for immune sequencing data. No antigen has been assigned to these receptors. Presence of unique molecular identifiers characterized the TCR beta cDNA libraries. TCRdb used MiXCR to reprocess the PCR reads, holding one entry per CDR3 protein. The sample lists roughly 570,000 distinct CDR3 sequences; about a third were seen once. Whole-study results and caveats: Controls showed lower frequencies than patients for five TRBV segments, and TRBV5-6, TRBV5-1 and TRBV20-1 were among these.

Material: blood. The receptors stem from a girl between 2 and 17 years old with multiple sclerosis.

The CDR3 is CASPYYRRGNSYNEQFF. The CDR3 bases are TGTGCCAGCCCCTATTATAGGAGGGGAAACTCCTACAATGAGCAGTTCTTC. The V call is TRBV6-6, the J call TRBJ2-1; TRBD2 might be the D (6 bases). V was cut by 8 bases and J by 0 bases, with 20 bases left in between. The CDR3 consists of 17 residues. The germline V gene has CDR1 MNHNY and CDR2 SVGAGI (reference sequence).

With regard to this clonotype: A much larger clone lies a single base off, so this may be a read error. This chain uses TRBV4-2 with TRBJ2-1; 15 bases agree with TRBD2. J was trimmed by 15 bases and V by 2 bases; bases with no gene match: 5. Germline V gives CDR1 LGHNA, CDR2 YNFKEQ. The CDR3 totals 14 residues. The CDR3 loop is CASSQPGLAGGRFF. DNA for the CDR3: TGTGCCAGCAGCCAACCGGGACTAGCGGGGGGTAGGTTCTTC.

This clonotype was detected a few times. The CDR3 bases are TGTGCCAGCAGCTTAGAATTGGGGAATGAGCAGTTCTTC. Protein: CASSLELGNEQFF. The V gene is TRBV11-3, the J gene TRBJ2-1, with D uncertain. Germline assignment: CDR1 SGHNT and CDR2 YENEEA. The CDR3 spans 13 residues. The germline V and J ends were trimmed by 0 bases and 7 bases, with 7 bases remaining between them.

The chain uses TRBV5-1 and TRBJ2-3; D may be TRBD1 or TRBD2 (5 bases each). CDR3 length: 15 amino acids. Trimming shortened V by 4 bases and J by 3 bases, and 15 bases separated the two germline ends. Per germline, CDR1 SGHRS and CDR2 YFSETQ. The CDR3 sequence: CASSITRGRTDTQYF. CDR3 in DNA: TGCGCCAGCAGCATTACTAGGGGTCGGACAGATACGCAGTATTTT.

This clonotype showed up just a few times. The gene calls are TRBV20-1 and TRBJ2-3, with TRBD1 identical over 7 bases. J gave up 5 bases and V 2 bases, and 7 bases lay outside the gene matches. The CDR3 has 14 residues. Germline V CDR1 and CDR2: DFQATT, SNEGSKA (reference sequence). For the CDR3, the DNA is TGCAGTGCTAGAAGAACAGGGGTGGGAGATACGCAGTATTTT. Protein sequence: CSARRTGVGDTQYF.

This clonotype was observed a few times. The chain couples TRBV7-3 to TRBJ1-4; D remains ambiguous. This CDR3 contains 13 residues. V lost 6 bases, J lost 0 bases, and 5 bases lay in between. Germline CDR1 reads SGHTA; CDR2 reads FQGTGA. As DNA, the CDR3 is TGTGCCAGCAGTAGATCAACTAATGAAAAACTGTTTTTT. Residues: CASSRSTNEKLFF.

The chain has TRBV5-1 and TRBJ1-5; possibly TRBD1 for D (6 bases). This CDR3 comprises 15 residues. Per germline, CDR1 SGHRS and CDR2 YFSETQ. V was clipped by 0 bases and J by 3 bases, with 10 bases between them. CDR3 sequence reads: CASSLVGALNQPQHF. The CDR3 coding sequence is TGCGCCAGCAGCTTGGTGGGGGCCCTCAATCAGCCCCAGCATTTT.

This clonotype showed up just a few times. This sequence joins TRBV29-1 and TRBJ2-2, with 8 bases aligning to TRBD2. Trimming at V came to 0 bases and at J to 8 bases, leaving 11 bases not matched to a gene. The CDR3 is made up of 16 amino acids. Germline-derived CDR1 and CDR2 are SQVTM and ANQGSEA. The CDR3 nucleotides are TGCAGCGTTGAAGATTTCAGCGGGGGTGGCCAAGGGGAGCTGTTTTTT. Residues: CSVEDFSGGGQGELFF.